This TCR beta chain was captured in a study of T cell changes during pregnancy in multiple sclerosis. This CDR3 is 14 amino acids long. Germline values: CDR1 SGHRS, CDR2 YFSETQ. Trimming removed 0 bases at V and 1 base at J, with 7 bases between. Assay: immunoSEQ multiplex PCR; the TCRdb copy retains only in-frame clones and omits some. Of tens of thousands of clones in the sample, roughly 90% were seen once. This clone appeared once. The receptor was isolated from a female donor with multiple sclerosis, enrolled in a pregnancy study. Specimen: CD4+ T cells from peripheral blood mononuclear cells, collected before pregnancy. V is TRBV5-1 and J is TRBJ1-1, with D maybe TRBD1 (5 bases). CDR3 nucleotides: TGCGCCAGCAGCTTGGAAAGGGGGAACACTGAAGCTTTCTTT. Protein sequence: CASSLERGNTEAFF.